This TCR beta chain was identified during a study of cytomegalovirus exposure and HLA in healthy donors. For the study at large: Earlier, some 200 million T cells were analyzed, and fewer than 120 million unique TCR beta sequences were found among them.

The PCR contained 60 Vbeta and 13 Jbeta primers. The table came from immunoSEQ multiplex PCR; TCRdb's copy has only in-frame clones and leaves some out. Here the sample spans roughly 100,000 clones, more than 75% being singletons. Trimming removed 1 base at V and 8 bases at J, with 11 bases between. Germline V gene lookup returns CDR1 MGHRA and CDR2 YSYEKL. This CDR3 is built from 13 residues. The sequenced sample consisted of PBMCs. The source is a woman in her 40s in good health and CMV-seronegative. The chain has TRBV4-1 and TRBJ1-1; D call uncertain. The CDR3 here is CASSQGGLGEAFF. The CDR3 DNA is TGCGCCAGCAGCCAAGGAGGGCTGGGGGAAGCTTTCTTT.